A selection of T cell receptor beta chains follows, all from one sample in a study of blood T cell repertoires in COVID-19. Sequenced by immunoSEQ multiplex PCR; TCRdb stores in-frame clones only, minus some. The sample shows roughly 74,000 clones, roughly 86% of them seen only once. Sequenced material: peripheral blood. These receptors were collected from a man aged 65 to 85 with acute or convalescent COVID-19. Each CDR3 is given with its conserved first and last residue. The D gene is left open where the match is weak. Clone size is given for some rows only: seen once, a few or many times, or a class if the clone is expanded.

TRBV6-5	-	-	TRBJ2-1	CASSFRPGNEQFF	TGTGCCAGCAGTTTCAGACCAGGGAATGAGCAGTTCTTC
TRBV9	-	-	TRBJ1-2	CASSATGIYGYTF	TGTGCCAGCAGCGCGACAGGTATTTATGGCTACACCTTC
TRBV6-5	TRBD1	-	TRBJ1-2	CAVRQGSNGYTF	TGTGCCGTCCGACAGGGTTCCAATGGCTACACCTTC
TRBV15	TRBD2	once	TRBJ2-1	CATSRDSLTSGAANEQFF	TGTGCCACCAGCAGAGATTCACTCACTAGCGGCGCGGCAAATGAGCAGTTCTTC
TRBV24-1	TRBD2	-	TRBJ2-1	CATSDLAGGLGSYNEQFF	TGTGCCACCAGTGATTTAGCGGGAGGGCTCGGCTCCTACAATGAGCAGTTCTTC
TRBV6-2/TRBV6-3	TRBD1	-	TRBJ2-3	CASSLGGLGTDTQYF	TGTGCCAGCAGTCTAGGGGGCTTGGGTACAGATACGCAGTATTTT
TRBV5-5	-	-	TRBJ2-2	CASSFRGANTGELFF	TGTGCCAGCAGCTTTAGAGGAGCGAACACCGGGGAGCTGTTTTTT
TRBV6-2/TRBV6-3	TRBD1	-	TRBJ2-7	CASSYSMGQGRGAYEQYF	TGTGCCAGCAGTTACTCGATGGGACAGGGAAGAGGGGCCTACGAGCAGTACTTC
TRBV30	TRBD2	-	TRBJ2-3	CAWTSGPGTDTQYF	TGTGCCTGGACTAGCGGTCCTGGGACCGATACGCAGTATTTT
TRBV6-2/TRBV6-3	TRBD2	-	TRBJ2-1	CASSYLSGGPYNEQFF	TGTGCCAGCAGTTACCTTAGCGGGGGGCCCTACAATGAGCAGTTCTTC
TRBV29-1	-	-	TRBJ2-7	CSVERQAGSYEQYF	TGCAGCGTTGAAAGACAGGCGGGCTCCTACGAGCAGTACTTC
TRBV2	-	-	TRBJ1-2	CASSTGGGYTF	TGTGCCAGCAGTACTGGAGGTGGCTACACCTTC
TRBV5-5	TRBD1	-	TRBJ2-5	CASSLIGQGVVETQYF	TGTGCCAGCAGCTTGATCGGACAGGGGGTCGTAGAGACCCAGTACTTC